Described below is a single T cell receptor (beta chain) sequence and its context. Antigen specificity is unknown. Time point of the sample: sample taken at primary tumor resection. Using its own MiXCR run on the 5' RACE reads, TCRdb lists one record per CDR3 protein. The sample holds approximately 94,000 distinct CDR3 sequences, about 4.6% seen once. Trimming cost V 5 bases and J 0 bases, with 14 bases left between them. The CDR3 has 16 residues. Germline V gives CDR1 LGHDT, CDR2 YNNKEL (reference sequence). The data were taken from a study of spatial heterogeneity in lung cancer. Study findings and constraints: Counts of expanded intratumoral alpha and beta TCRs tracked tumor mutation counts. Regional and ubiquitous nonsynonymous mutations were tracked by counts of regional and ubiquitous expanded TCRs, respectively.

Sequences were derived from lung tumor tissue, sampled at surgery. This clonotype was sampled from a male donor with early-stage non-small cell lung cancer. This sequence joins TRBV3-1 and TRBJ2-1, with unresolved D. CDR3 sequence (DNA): TGTGCCAGCAGCGGGATTGTGGGAAGCTCCTACAATGAGCAGTTCTTC. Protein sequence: CASSGIVGSSYNEQFF.